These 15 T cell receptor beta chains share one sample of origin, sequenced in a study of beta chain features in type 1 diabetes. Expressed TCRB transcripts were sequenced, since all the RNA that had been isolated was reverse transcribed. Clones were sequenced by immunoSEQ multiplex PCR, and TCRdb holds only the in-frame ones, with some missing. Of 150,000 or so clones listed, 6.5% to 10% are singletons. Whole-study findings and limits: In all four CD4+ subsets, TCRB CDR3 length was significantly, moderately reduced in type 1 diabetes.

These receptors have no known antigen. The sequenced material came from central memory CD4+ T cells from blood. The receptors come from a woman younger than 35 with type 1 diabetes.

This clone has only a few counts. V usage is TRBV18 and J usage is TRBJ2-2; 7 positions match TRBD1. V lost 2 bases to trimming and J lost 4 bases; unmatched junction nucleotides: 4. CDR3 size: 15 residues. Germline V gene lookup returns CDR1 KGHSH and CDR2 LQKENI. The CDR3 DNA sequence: TGTGCCAGCTCACCAAGACAGGGTAGCACCGGGGAGCTGTTTTTT. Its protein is CASSPRQGSTGELFF.

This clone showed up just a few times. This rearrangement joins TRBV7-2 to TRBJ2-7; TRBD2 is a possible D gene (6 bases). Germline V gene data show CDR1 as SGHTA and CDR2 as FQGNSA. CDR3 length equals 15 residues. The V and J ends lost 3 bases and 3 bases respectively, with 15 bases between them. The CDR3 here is CASSFGGTPNYEQYF. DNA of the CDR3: TGTGCCAGCAGCTTTGGCGGGACTCCGAACTACGAGCAGTACTTC.

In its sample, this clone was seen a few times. The CDR3 protein is CAWSGGQRNQPQHF. For the CDR3, the DNA is TGTGCCTGGAGTGGGGGACAGCGAAATCAGCCCCAGCATTTT. V usage is TRBV30 and J usage is TRBJ1-5; TRBD1 agrees at 7 bases. The V segment lost 1 base and the J segment 4 bases; nucleotides outside the gene matches: 4. This CDR3 spans 14 amino acids. Per germline, CDR1 GTSNPN and CDR2 SVGIG (reference sequence).

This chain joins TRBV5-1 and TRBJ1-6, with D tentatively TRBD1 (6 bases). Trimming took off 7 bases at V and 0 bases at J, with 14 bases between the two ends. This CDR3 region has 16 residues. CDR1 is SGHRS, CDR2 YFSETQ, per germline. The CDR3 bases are TGCGCCAGCTGTTGGAACAGGGTCTCCTATAATTCACCCCTCCACTTT. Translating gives CASCWNRVSYNSPLHF.

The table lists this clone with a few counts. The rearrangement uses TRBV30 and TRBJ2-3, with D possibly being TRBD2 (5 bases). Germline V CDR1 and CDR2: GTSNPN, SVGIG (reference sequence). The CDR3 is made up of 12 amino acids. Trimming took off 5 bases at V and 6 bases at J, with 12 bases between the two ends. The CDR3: CAWAPGYDTQYF. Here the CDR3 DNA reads TGTGCCTGGGCGCCGGGGTACGATACGCAGTATTTT.

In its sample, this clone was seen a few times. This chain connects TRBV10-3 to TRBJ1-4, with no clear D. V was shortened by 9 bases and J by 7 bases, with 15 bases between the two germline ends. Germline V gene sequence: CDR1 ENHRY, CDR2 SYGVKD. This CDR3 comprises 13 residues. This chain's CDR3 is CAISGEKGEKLFF. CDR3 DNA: TGTGCCATTTCCGGGGAAAAGGGTGAAAAACTGTTTTTT.

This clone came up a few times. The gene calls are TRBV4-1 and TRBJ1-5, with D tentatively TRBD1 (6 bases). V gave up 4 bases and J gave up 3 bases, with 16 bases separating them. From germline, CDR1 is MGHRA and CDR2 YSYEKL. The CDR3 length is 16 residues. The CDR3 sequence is CASSRIPDSFNQPQHF. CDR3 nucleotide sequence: TGCGCCAGCAGCCGGATTCCGGACAGCTTCAATCAGCCCCAGCATTTT.

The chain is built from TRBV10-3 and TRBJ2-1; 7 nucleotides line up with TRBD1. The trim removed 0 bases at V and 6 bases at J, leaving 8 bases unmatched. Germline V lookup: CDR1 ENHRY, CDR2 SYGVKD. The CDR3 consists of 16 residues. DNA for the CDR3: TGTGCCATCAGTGAGTCGAGAGGGGGCACAGGCAATGAGCAGTTCTTC. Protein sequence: CAISESRGGTGNEQFF.

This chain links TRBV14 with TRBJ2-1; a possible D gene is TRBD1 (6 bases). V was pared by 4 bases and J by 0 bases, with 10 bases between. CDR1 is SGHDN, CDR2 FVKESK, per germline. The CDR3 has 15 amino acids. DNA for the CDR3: TGTGCCAGCAGCCTGAGGGGGATCTCCTACAATGAGCAGTTCTTC. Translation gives CASSLRGISYNEQFF. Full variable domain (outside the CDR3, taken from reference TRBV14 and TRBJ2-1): EAGVTQFPSHSVIEKGQTVTLRCDPISGHDNLYWYRRVMGKEIKFLLHFVKESKQDESGMPNNRFLAERTGGTYSTLKVQPAELEDSGVYFCASSLRGISYNEQFFGPGTRLTVL.

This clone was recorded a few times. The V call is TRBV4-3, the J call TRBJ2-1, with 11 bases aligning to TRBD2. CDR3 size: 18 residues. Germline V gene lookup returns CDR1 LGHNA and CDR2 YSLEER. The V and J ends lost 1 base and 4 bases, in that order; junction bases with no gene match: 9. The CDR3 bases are TGCGCCAGCAGCCAAGGCGGTAGCGGGGGGGCGGGTTACAATGAGCAGTTCTTC. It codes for CASSQGGSGGAGYNEQFF.

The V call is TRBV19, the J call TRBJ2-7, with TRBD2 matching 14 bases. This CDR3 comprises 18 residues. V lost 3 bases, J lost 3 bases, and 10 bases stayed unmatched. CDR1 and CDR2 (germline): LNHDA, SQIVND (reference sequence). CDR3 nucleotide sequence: TGTGCCAGTAGTATGGGACTAGCGGGAGTATTCCGCCACTACGAGCAGTACTTC. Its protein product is CASSMGLAGVFRHYEQYF.

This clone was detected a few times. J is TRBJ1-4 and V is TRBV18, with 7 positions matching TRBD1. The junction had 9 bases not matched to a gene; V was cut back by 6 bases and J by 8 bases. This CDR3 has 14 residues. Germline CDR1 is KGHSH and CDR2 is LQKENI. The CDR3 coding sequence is TGTGCCAGCTCGCCGCAGGGGGGCGAGGAAAAACTGTTTTTT. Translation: CASSPQGGEEKLFF. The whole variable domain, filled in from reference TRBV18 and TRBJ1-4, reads NAGVMQNPRHLVRRRGQEARLRCSPMKGHSHVYWYRQLPEEGLKFMVYLQKENIIDESGMPKERFSAEFPKEGPSILRIQQVVRGDSAAYFCASSPQGGEEKLFFGSGTQLSVL.

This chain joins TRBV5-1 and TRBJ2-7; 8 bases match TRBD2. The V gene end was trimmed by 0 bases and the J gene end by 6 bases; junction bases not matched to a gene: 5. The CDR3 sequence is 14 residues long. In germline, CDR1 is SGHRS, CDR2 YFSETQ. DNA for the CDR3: TGCGCCAGCAGCTTGGATGCCGGGGGGGGCGAGCAGTACTTC. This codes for CASSLDAGGGEQYF.

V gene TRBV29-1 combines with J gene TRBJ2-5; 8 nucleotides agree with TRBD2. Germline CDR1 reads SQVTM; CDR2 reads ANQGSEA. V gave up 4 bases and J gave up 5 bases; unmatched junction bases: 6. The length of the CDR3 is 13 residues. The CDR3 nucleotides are TGCAGCGTTGTCGCTAGCGGGCGGGAGACCCAGTACTTC. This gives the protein CSVVASGRETQYF. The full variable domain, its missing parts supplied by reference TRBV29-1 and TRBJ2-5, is SAVISQKPSRDICQRGTSLTIQCQVDSQVTMMFWYRQQPGQSLTLIATANQGSEATYESGFVIDKFPISRPNLTFSTLTVSNMSPEDSSIYLCSVVASGRETQYFGPGTRLLVL.

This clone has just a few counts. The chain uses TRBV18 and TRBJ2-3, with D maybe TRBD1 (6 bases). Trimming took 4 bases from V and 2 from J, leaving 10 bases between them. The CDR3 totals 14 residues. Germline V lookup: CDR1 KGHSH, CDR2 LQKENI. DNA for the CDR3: TGTGCCAGCTCACACAGGGAATACACAGATACGCAGTATTTT. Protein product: CASSHREYTDTQYF. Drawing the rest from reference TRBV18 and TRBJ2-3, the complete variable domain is NAGVMQNPRHLVRRRGQEARLRCSPMKGHSHVYWYRQLPEEGLKFMVYLQKENIIDESGMPKERFSAEFPKEGPSILRIQQVVRGDSAAYFCASSHREYTDTQYFGPGTRLTVL.